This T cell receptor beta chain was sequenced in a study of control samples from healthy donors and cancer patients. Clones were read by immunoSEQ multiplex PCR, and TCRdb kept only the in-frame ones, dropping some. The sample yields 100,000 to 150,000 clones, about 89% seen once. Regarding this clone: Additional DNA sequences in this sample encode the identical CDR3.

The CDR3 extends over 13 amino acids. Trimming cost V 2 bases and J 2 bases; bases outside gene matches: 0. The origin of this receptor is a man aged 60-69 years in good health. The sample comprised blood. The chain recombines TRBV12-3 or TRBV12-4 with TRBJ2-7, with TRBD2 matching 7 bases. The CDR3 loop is CASSLSGAYEQYF. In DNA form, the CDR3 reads TGTGCCAGCAGTTTAAGCGGGGCCTACGAGCAGTACTTC.